This T cell receptor beta chain was observed in a study of molecular identifiers for immune sequencing clone quantification. Overall study findings and caveats: Clones above 20 RNA copies contained over 98% of effector molecules but under 1% of naive ones.

The use of previously described methods and listed TCR primers produced the bulk TCR libraries. TCRdb reprocessed the PCR reads via MiXCR and lists one record per CDR3 protein. The repertoire holds hundreds of thousands of distinct CDR3 sequences, with roughly a fifth as singletons. This clonotype was observed at least ten times. Its antigen remains unidentified. Between roughly 20,000 and 1,100,000 sorted cells, with 10%, 30% or 50% RNA, yielded naive CD8 libraries. Naive CD8 T cells, phenotype CD8+CD4-CCR7+CD45RA+, were sorted. CDR3 size: 20 residues. V was pared by 3 bases and J by 1 base, with 14 bases of the junction left unmatched. Germline CDR1 reads SQVTM; CDR2 reads ANQGSEA.

The TCR originated in a human donor in good health. Some libraries in this study had Jurkat cell RNA spiked in. The chain is built from TRBV29-1 and TRBJ2-6; TRBD1 matches 11 bases. The sample taken for sequencing was naive CD8+ T cells from blood, with Jurkat cell RNA spiked in. As to subset: FACS-sorted CD8+CD4-CCR7+CD45RA+ naive T cells. The CDR3 DNA reads as TGCAGCGTTGAGGACAGGGGGCGTTCCTCACCGTTATCTGGGGCCAACGTCCTGACTTTC. Translating it yields CSVEDRGRSSPLSGANVLTF.